These 28 T cell receptor beta chains were all obtained from the same sample, sequenced in a study of blood T cell repertoires in COVID-19. Repertoires were generated with immunoSEQ multiplex PCR, while TCRdb's copy carries only in-frame clones and drops some. The table includes about 250,000 clones, approximately 91% detected once. Sequenced input: peripheral blood. All receptors come from a woman aged 40 to 49 who had recovered from COVID-19.

This clone turned up a few times. The junction departs from germline at one end; a sequencing error may be responsible. This rearrangement joins TRBV7-7 to TRBJ1-1; the D is unclear. This CDR3 region has 13 residues. CDR1 SSHAT and CDR2 FNYEAQ come from the germline V gene (reference sequence). The CDR3 bases are TGTGCTAGCAGCTTAGAGTGGAGGACTGAAGCTTTCTTT. Translating gives CASSLEWRTEAFF.

This clone was observed once. This chain uses TRBV27 with TRBJ2-7; 10 nucleotides agree with TRBD2. There are 16 residues in the CDR3. Germline CDR1 is MNHEY and CDR2 is SMNVEV (reference sequence). V was pared by 2 bases and J by 6 bases, with 10 bases of the junction left unmatched. The CDR3 spells CASSLLGPSGSPEQYF. DNA of the CDR3: TGTGCCAGCAGTTTACTAGGGCCTAGCGGGAGCCCCGAGCAGTACTTC.

The rearrangement joins TRBV27 to TRBJ1-1; D is unresolved. The germline V gene encodes CDR1 MNHEY and CDR2 SMNVEV (reference sequence). The CDR3 runs to 13 residues. Trimming removed 2 bases at V and 4 bases at J, with 8 bases between. CDR3 nucleotides: TGTGCCAGCAGTTTAGAAGTGGCCACTGAAGCTTTCTTT. This gives the protein CASSLEVATEAFF.

The rearrangement uses TRBV6-1 and TRBJ2-7; 10 bases match TRBD1. Germline V lookup: CDR1 MNHNS, CDR2 SASEGT. V was clipped by 2 bases and J by 3 bases; unmatched bases: 7. CDR3 length: 16 residues. CDR3 nucleotide sequence: TGTGCCAGCAGTGAAACCTCGACAGGGGGCGGCTACGAGCAGTACTTC. It yields the protein CASSETSTGGGYEQYF.

V and J are TRBV19 and TRBJ1-3; possibly TRBD1 for D (6 bases). The V end lost 5 bases, the J end lost 10 bases, and 18 bases lay between the germline ends. This CDR3 has 14 residues. Germline CDR1 is LNHDA and CDR2 is SQIVND (reference sequence). CDR3 sequence (DNA): TGTGCCAGTAGTTGGTTGGGGGCCACGGAGACCATATATTTT. Protein: CASSWLGATETIYF. Together with reference TRBV19 and TRBJ1-3, the CDR3 gives the full variable domain: DGGITQSPKYLFRKEGQNVTLSCEQNLNHDAMYWYRQDPGQGLRLIYYSQIVNDFQKGDIAEGYSVSREKKESFPLTVTSAQKNPTAFYLCASSWLGATETIYFGEGSWLTVV.

This chain connects TRBV4-2 to TRBJ2-3; TRBD1 aligns across 10 bases. The CDR3 runs 16 residues. The germline V gene has CDR1 LGHNA and CDR2 YNFKEQ. The junction had 6 bases not matched to a gene; V was cut back by 3 bases and J by 3 bases. The CDR3 DNA is TGTGCCAGCAGCCAGCACCCGGGACAGGGGACAGATACGCAGTATTTT. Translating gives CASSQHPGQGTDTQYF.

The V and J genes are TRBV19 and TRBJ1-5; maybe TRBD1 (5 bases). Trimming pared 5 bases from V and 6 bases from J, leaving 20 bases between. This CDR3 comprises 16 residues. In germline, CDR1 is LNHDA, CDR2 SQIVND (reference sequence). The CDR3 region has the DNA TGTGCCAGTAGTCTGCAGGGAACTTTCAACGGTCAGCCCCAGCATTTT. Protein: CASSLQGTFNGQPQHF. The whole variable domain, remainder taken from reference TRBV19 and TRBJ1-5, is DGGITQSPKYLFRKEGQNVTLSCEQNLNHDAMYWYRQDPGQGLRLIYYSQIVNDFQKGDIAEGYSVSREKKESFPLTVTSAQKNPTAFYLCASSLQGTFNGQPQHFGDGTRLSIL.

For the CDR3, the DNA is TGTGCCACCAGCGGACCTCGGACAGGGGATGGCTACACCTTC. Translation gives CATSGPRTGDGYTF. The V call is TRBV24-1, the J call TRBJ1-2; TRBD1 agrees at 9 bases. Unmatched junction bases numbered 8, after V lost 7 bases and J lost 6 bases. The germline V gene has CDR1 KGHDR and CDR2 SFDVKD. This CDR3 has 14 residues.

V usage is TRBV11-3 and J usage is TRBJ2-7, with 7 bases fitting TRBD2. CDR1 is SGHNT, CDR2 YENEEA, per germline. V shed 6 bases, J shed 3 bases, and the junction held 8 bases outside the gene matches. The CDR3 contains 14 residues. The CDR3 DNA follows: TGTGCCAGCAGTCCGATAGCGGGTATCTACGAGCAGTACTTC. Amino acids: CASSPIAGIYEQYF.

This clone was observed many times. This chain connects TRBV27 to TRBJ2-3; a possible D gene is TRBD1 (5 bases). The CDR3 has 14 amino acids. CDR1 is MNHEY, CDR2 SMNVEV, per germline (reference sequence). Trimming removed 6 bases from V and 2 bases from J, with 12 bases in between. Here the CDR3 DNA reads TGTGCCAGCAGGGGGCTTTTACACACAGATACGCAGTATTTT. The encoded protein is CASRGLLHTDTQYF.

A single count supports this clone. This chain links TRBV7-2 with TRBJ2-5; TRBD2 matches at 10 bases. Losses at the gene ends were 0 bases for V and 0 bases for J; bases not matched to a gene: 7. Germline-derived CDR1 and CDR2 are SGHTA and FQGNSA. This CDR3 comprises 18 residues. CDR3 in amino acids: CASSLAASGGGNQETQYF. CDR3 nucleotides: TGTGCCAGCAGCTTAGCGGCTAGCGGGGGAGGGAACCAAGAGACCCAGTACTTC.

V usage is TRBV28 and J usage is TRBJ2-7; the D gene is possibly TRBD1 (5 bases). Germline CDR1 is MDHEN and CDR2 is SYDVKM. There are 18 residues in the CDR3. V gave up 4 bases and J gave up 2 bases, with 24 bases separating them. The CDR3 is CASSSVQGLPGTTYEQYF. DNA of the CDR3: TGTGCCAGCAGTTCAGTCCAGGGCCTACCCGGCACAACCTACGAGCAGTACTTC.

The rearrangement uses TRBV27 and TRBJ2-1; 13 bases align to TRBD2. The length of the CDR3 is 14 residues. J lost 8 bases, V lost 3 bases, and 1 base had no gene match. Per germline, CDR1 MNHEY and CDR2 SMNVEV (reference sequence). The DNA for the CDR3 is TGTGCCAGCAGTTTTGGGACTAGCGGGGATGAGCAGTTCTTC. Translation: CASSFGTSGDEQFF.

The chain has TRBV7-2 and TRBJ1-1; 11 bases align to TRBD1. Trimming took 5 bases from V and 6 from J; bases not matched to a gene: 5. Germline-derived CDR1 and CDR2 are SGHTA and FQGNSA. The CDR3 runs 14 residues. This CDR3 reads CASSPGTGGSEAFF. The CDR3 DNA sequence: TGTGCCAGCAGCCCGGGGACAGGGGGTTCTGAAGCTTTCTTT.

The chain links TRBV11-1 to TRBJ1-2, with unresolved D. The CDR3 runs to 16 residues. Trimming took off 0 bases at V and 2 bases at J, with 13 bases between the two ends. The germline V gene has CDR1 SGHAT and CDR2 FQDESV (reference sequence). The CDR3 bases are TGTGCCAGCAGCTTAGCGGCTGACTCTTGGAACTATGGCTACACCTTC. The encoded protein is CASSLAADSWNYGYTF. The variable domain in full, with the rest retrieved from reference TRBV11-1 and TRBJ1-2, is EAEVAQSPRYKITEKSQAVAFWCDPISGHATLYWYRQILGQGPELLVQFQDESVVDDSQLPKDRFSAERLKGVDSTLKIQPAELGDSAMYLCASSLAADSWNYGYTFGSGTRLTVV.

The chain recombines TRBV3-1 (or the pseudogene TRBV3-2) with TRBJ1-6; D gene unclear. Trimming pared 4 bases from V and 2 bases from J, leaving 12 bases between. Germline assignment: CDR1 LGHDT and CDR2 YNNKEL (reference sequence). CDR3 length: 16 residues. The CDR3: CASSPRGSTYNSPLHF. The CDR3 bases are TGTGCCAGCAGCCCGCGAGGAAGCACCTATAATTCACCCCTCCACTTT.

The chain uses TRBV10-3 and TRBJ2-7, with D perhaps matching TRBD2 (6 bases). V was shortened by 5 bases and J by 2 bases, with 10 bases between the two germline ends. This CDR3 comprises 13 residues. The germline V gene has CDR1 ENHRY and CDR2 SYGVKD. CDR3 nucleotides: TGTGCCATCAGTCCGGGACTCACCTACGAGCAGTACTTC. The encoded protein is CAISPGLTYEQYF.

The chain couples TRBV6-2 or TRBV6-3 to TRBJ2-7, with D hard to call. Germline V gives CDR1 MNHEY, CDR2 SVGEGT. Trimming shortened V by 0 bases and J by 0 bases, and 9 bases separated the two germline ends. The CDR3 spans 15 residues. DNA of the CDR3: TGTGCCAGCAGTTACTCTGCCACCAGCTCCTACGAGCAGTACTTC. Protein product: CASSYSATSSYEQYF.

V gene TRBV5-4 combines with J gene TRBJ1-2; D is possibly TRBD1 (6 bases). Germline values: CDR1 SGHNT, CDR2 YYREEE (reference sequence). Trimming took 2 bases from V and 5 from J, leaving 13 bases between them. The CDR3 runs to 14 residues. CDR3 in amino acids: CASSFTGTQYGYTF. The CDR3 DNA reads as TGTGCCAGCAGCTTCACAGGGACCCAATATGGCTACACCTTC.

This rearrangement joins TRBV5-1 to TRBJ1-2; perhaps TRBD1 as D (5 bases). The V end was cut by 4 bases, the J end by 6 bases, with 10 bases between. Germline values: CDR1 SGHRS, CDR2 YFSETQ. The CDR3 is made up of 12 amino acids. The DNA for the CDR3 is TGCGCCAGCAGCCTCCAGGGTAATGGCTACACCTTC. Residues: CASSLQGNGYTF.

The chain combines TRBV14 with TRBJ1-2; the D gene is possibly TRBD1 (6 bases). The germline V gene encodes CDR1 SGHDN and CDR2 FVKESK. Trimming left V 2 bases short and J 6 bases short, with 13 bases between. The CDR3 sequence is 14 residues long. Written as DNA, the CDR3 is TGTGCCAGCAGCCAATGGACAGTCCTTGATGGCTACACCTTC. It yields the protein CASSQWTVLDGYTF.

V gene TRBV5-5 combines with J gene TRBJ2-2; 7 nucleotides match TRBD1. CDR3 size: 16 residues. The germline V gene encodes CDR1 SGHKS and CDR2 YYEKEE (reference sequence). The J segment lost 5 bases and the V segment lost 4 bases, leaving 11 bases of the junction unmatched. The CDR3 is CASSPPGTERTGELFF. The DNA of the CDR3 is TGTGCCAGCAGCCCCCCCGGGACAGAAAGAACCGGGGAGCTGTTTTTT.

The rearrangement links TRBV6-5 to TRBJ1-2, with 10 bases fitting TRBD1. V lost 6 bases to trimming and J lost 3 bases; unmatched junction nucleotides: 7. Germline CDR1 MNHEY, CDR2 SVGAGI. This CDR3 spans 15 amino acids. CDR3 residues: CASRGQGNGDYGYTF. CDR3 nucleotides: TGTGCCAGCAGGGGACAGGGGAATGGGGACTATGGCTACACCTTC.

The gene calls are TRBV6-5 and TRBJ1-1, with D possibly TRBD1 on 5 matching bases. Germline CDR1 reads MNHEY; CDR2 reads SVGAGI. This CDR3 is 15 amino acids long. The V end was cut by 5 bases, the J end by 1 base, with 14 bases between. The CDR3 nucleotides read TGTGCCAGCAGTAGGAGGGCGCAGGGGAACACTGAAGCTTTCTTT. Amino acid sequence: CASSRRAQGNTEAFF.

This chain connects TRBV5-4 to TRBJ2-5; 11 bases are a match to TRBD2. The CDR3 sequence is 15 residues long. V was pared by 4 bases and J by 5 bases, with 7 bases of the junction left unmatched. In germline, CDR1 is SGHNT, CDR2 YYREEE (reference sequence). CDR3 amino acids: CASSPLAGVAETQYF. CDR3 bases: TGTGCCAGCAGCCCACTAGCGGGAGTAGCTGAGACCCAGTACTTC.

The chain is built from TRBV7-6 and TRBJ2-1; D may be TRBD2 (6 bases). The CDR3 contains 16 residues. CDR1 is SGHVS, CDR2 FNYEAQ, per germline. V gave up 4 bases and J gave up 6 bases, with 19 bases separating them. CDR3 loop: CASSSGIGTPSNEQFF. The CDR3 coding sequence is TGTGCCAGCAGCTCGGGGATCGGGACTCCCAGCAATGAGCAGTTCTTC.

J is TRBJ2-5 and V is TRBV27; the D is unclear. V was clipped by 0 bases and J by 2 bases, with 10 bases between them. Per germline, CDR1 MNHEY and CDR2 SMNVEV (reference sequence). CDR3 length equals 15 residues. The CDR3 here is CASSLSRNSQETQYF. CDR3 sequence (DNA): TGTGCCAGCAGTTTATCCAGGAACAGTCAAGAGACCCAGTACTTC.

This rearrangement joins TRBV9 to TRBJ2-1; 7 nucleotides align to TRBD2. Trimming took 2 bases from V and 7 from J; bases not matched to a gene: 9. CDR1 and CDR2 (germline): SGDLS, YYNGEE. The CDR3 length is 15 residues. CDR3 in DNA: TGTGCCAGCAGCGTCGGGGGAGGGCCTGGGAATGAGCAGTTCTTC. Translation: CASSVGGGPGNEQFF.